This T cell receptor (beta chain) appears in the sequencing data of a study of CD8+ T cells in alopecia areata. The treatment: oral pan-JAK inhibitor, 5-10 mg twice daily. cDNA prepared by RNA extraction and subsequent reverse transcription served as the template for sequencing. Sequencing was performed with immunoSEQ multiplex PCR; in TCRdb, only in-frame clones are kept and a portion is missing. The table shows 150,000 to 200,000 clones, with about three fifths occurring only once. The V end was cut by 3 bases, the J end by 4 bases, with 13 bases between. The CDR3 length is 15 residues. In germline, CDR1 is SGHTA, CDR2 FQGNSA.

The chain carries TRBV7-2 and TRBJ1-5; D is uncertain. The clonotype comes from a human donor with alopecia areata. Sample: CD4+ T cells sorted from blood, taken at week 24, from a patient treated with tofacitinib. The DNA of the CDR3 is TGTGCCAGCAGCTTTTTGGGTTTTGGGAATCAGCCCCAGCATTTT. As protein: CASSFLGFGNQPQHF.